Each of the 8 T cell receptor beta chains below was sequenced from the same sample in a study of regulatory T cells in long-lasting Graves disease. To make TCR beta libraries, researchers used iRepertoire HTBI primers and Arm-PCR of CDR3 regions. TCRdb passed the multiplex PCR reads through MiXCR, listing each CDR3 protein once. Of about 620,000 distinct CDR3 sequences in the sample, roughly 15% were seen once. The time point is: newly diagnosed GD, antithyroid drugs for less than 3 months. Making the TCR library involved RNA that had been extracted from PBMCs. Separately, the same data were catalogued under a study of T cells in Graves' hyperthyroidism and ophthalmopathy.

The sequences come from peripheral blood mononuclear cells (PBMCs), collected at new diagnosis, from a patient treated with antithyroid drugs. Every receptor here comes from a woman aged 30 to 39 with Graves disease.

This clonotype has ten or more counts. This sequence joins TRBV28 and TRBJ1-1; D is undetermined. Trimming removed 3 bases from V and 5 bases from J, with 4 bases in between. CDR3 length: 11 residues. Germline CDR1 reads MDHEN; CDR2 reads SYDVKM. CDR3 sequence reads: CASSFTTEAFF. In nucleotides, the CDR3 is TGTGCCAGCAGTTTCACGACTGAAGCTTTCTTT.

This clonotype showed up many times. The chain couples TRBV20-1 to TRBJ2-7; D ambiguous. CDR3 length: 12 residues. CDR1 DFQATT and CDR2 SNEGSKA come from the germline V gene (reference sequence). With 3 bases removed from V and 2 bases from J, the gap between germline ends came to 8 bases. CDR3 sequence: CSASTSAYEQYF. DNA of the CDR3: TGCAGTGCTAGTACCAGCGCCTACGAGCAGTACTTC.

This clonotype was detected ten times or more. The chain carries TRBV5-1 and TRBJ2-1; D call uncertain. Germline V gene sequence: CDR1 SGHRS, CDR2 YFSETQ. The CDR3 extends over 15 amino acids. Deletions cut 0 bases from V and 10 bases from J, with 17 bases between. CDR3 in DNA: TGCGCCAGCAGCTTGGAGGGTCGGACCATGGGGGAGCAGTTCTTC. It yields the protein CASSLEGRTMGEQFF.

The chain employs TRBV6-5 and TRBJ1-1; D gene unclear. The CDR3 is made up of 15 amino acids. The germline gives CDR1 MNHEY, CDR2 SVGAGI. V was pared by 0 bases and J by 1 base, with 9 bases between. CDR3: CASSYSNRRNTEAFF. The CDR3 DNA reads as TGTGCCAGCAGTTACTCGAACAGAAGGAACACTGAAGCTTTCTTT.

This clonotype has just one count. This chain joins TRBV11-2 and TRBJ2-2; 9 bases line up with TRBD2. Trimming removed 3 bases from V and 0 bases from J; junction bases left unmatched: 5. Per the germline V gene, CDR1 is SGHAT and CDR2 is FQNNGV. This CDR3 contains 17 residues. The CDR3 bases are TGTGCCAGCAGCTTCCCCTTAGCGGGGGCGAACACCGGGGAGCTGTTTTTT. Translation gives CASSFPLAGANTGELFF.

The genes are TRBV24-1 and TRBJ2-6, with 9 bases that match TRBD1. The CDR3 sequence is 18 residues long. Germline CDR1 reads KGHDR; CDR2 reads SFDVKD. V lost 4 bases, J lost 4 bases, and 10 bases stayed unmatched. The CDR3 loop reads CATSEARTGALGANVLTF. The CDR3 coding sequence is TGTGCCACCAGTGAGGCCAGGACAGGGGCCCTGGGGGCCAACGTCCTGACTTTC.

This clonotype was detected many times. For the CDR3, the DNA is TGTGCCAGCAGTTTAGTAGACTTAGCGGGAGGGGTTAATGAGCAGTTCTTC. Translating it yields CASSLVDLAGGVNEQFF. This chain joins TRBV12-3 or TRBV12-4 and TRBJ2-1, with 11 bases aligning to TRBD2. This CDR3 has 17 amino acids. V was clipped by 1 base and J by 7 bases; unmatched bases: 9.

This clonotype was counted many times. The rearrangement uses TRBV28 and TRBJ1-5, with D perhaps matching TRBD1 (5 bases). The ends were cut back, 7 bases at V and 7 bases at J, with 11 bases in the middle. This CDR3 spans 12 amino acids. The germline V gene has CDR1 MDHEN and CDR2 SYDVKM. The CDR3 loop reads CASNMDIQPQHF. The CDR3, as DNA: TGTGCCAGCAACATGGACATCCAGCCCCAGCATTTT.